One and the same sample provided the 21 T cell receptor beta chains below, sequenced in a study of neurological immune-mediated disorders. TCRdb ran MiXCR on the 5' RACE reads and lists one entry per CDR3 protein. The data show approximately 52,000 distinct CDR3 sequences, around 3.3% seen once. The specimen was PBMCs. The receptors here all came from a man in his forties or fifties with multiple sclerosis.

This clonotype appeared many times. V gene TRBV10-3 combines with J gene TRBJ2-5; D uncertain. Trimming pared 6 bases from V and 4 bases from J, leaving 15 bases between. This CDR3 is built from 14 residues. From germline, CDR1 is ENHRY and CDR2 SYGVKD. CDR3 in amino acids: CAISEDILGETQYF. The CDR3 bases are TGTGCCATCAGCGAAGACATTCTGGGAGAGACCCAGTACTTC.

The sample holds one count of this clonotype. The J gene is TRBJ2-2, the V gene TRBV11-2, with 8 bases matching TRBD1. Germline-derived CDR1 and CDR2 are SGHAT and FQNNGV. The CDR3 is 19 residues long. The V segment lost 3 bases and the J segment 3 bases; nucleotides outside the gene matches: 15. CDR3 protein: CASSLSPVKSGGHTGELFF. The DNA for the CDR3 is TGTGCCAGCAGCTTGTCCCCGGTTAAGTCAGGGGGCCACACCGGGGAGCTGTTTTTT.

This clonotype showed up many times. V usage is TRBV5-1 and J usage is TRBJ2-1; TRBD1 is a possible D gene (5 bases). CDR3 length: 13 residues. Germline V CDR1 and CDR2: SGHRS, YFSETQ. Deletions cut 0 bases from V and 6 bases from J, with 7 bases between. CDR3 sequence: CASSLVGANEQFF. CDR3 nucleotide sequence: TGCGCCAGCAGCTTGGTTGGGGCCAATGAGCAGTTCTTC. Together with reference TRBV5-1 and TRBJ2-1, the CDR3 gives the full variable domain: KAGVTQTPRYLIKTRGQQVTLSCSPISGHRSVSWYQQTPGQGLQFLFEYFSETQRNKGNFPGRFSGRQFSNSRSEMNVSTLELGDSALYLCASSLVGANEQFFGPGTRLTVL.

The sample holds many counts of this clonotype. DNA of the CDR3: TGTGCCAGCAGTGAAGCGCTTCAAGGGCGGGAGCAGTACTTC. Protein product: CASSEALQGREQYF. The chain has TRBV2 and TRBJ2-7; D is undetermined. CDR1 and CDR2 from the germline V gene are SNHLY and FYNNEI. The CDR3 spans 14 residues. Trimming stripped 0 bases from V and 7 bases from J, with 13 bases between.

The sample holds many counts of this clonotype. The rearrangement joins TRBV5-1 to TRBJ1-1; D remains unclear. CDR1 is SGHRS and CDR2 is YFSETQ in the germline V gene. Trimming shortened V by 5 bases and J by 5 bases, and 10 bases separated the two germline ends. The CDR3 sequence is 12 residues long. The CDR3 protein is CASSLSQTEAFF. The CDR3 region has the DNA TGCGCCAGCAGTCTCTCCCAGACTGAAGCTTTCTTT.

This clonotype was detected only a few times. V is TRBV18 and J is TRBJ2-1; 8 nucleotides align to TRBD2. The V and J ends lost 0 bases and 8 bases, in that order; junction bases with no gene match: 6. Germline V lookup: CDR1 KGHSH, CDR2 LQKENI. The CDR3 covers 15 residues. The CDR3 spells CASSPPKAGDDEQFF. The CDR3 coding sequence is TGTGCCAGCTCACCACCGAAAGCGGGGGACGATGAGCAGTTCTTC.

This clonotype came up a few times. V gene TRBV21-1 combines with J gene TRBJ1-6; TRBD1 was called by the table and not checked on the DNA. TRBV21-1 is flagged as a pseudogene. This CDR3 comprises 14 residues. Written as DNA, the CDR3 is TGTGCCAGCAGCAAACAGGGGGCCCATTCACCCCTCAACTTT. Translation: CASSKQGAHSPLNF.

This clonotype has a count of ten or more. The chain recombines TRBV6-5 with TRBJ1-2; D perhaps matches TRBD1 (6 bases). Germline lookup yields CDR1 MNHEY and CDR2 SVGAGI. Trimming cost V 2 bases and J 4 bases, with 17 bases left between them. The CDR3 has 16 amino acids. CDR3 bases: TGTGCCAGCAGTTACCCACCAGGGGTTAATCCCTATGGCTACACCTTC. It specifies CASSYPPGVNPYGYTF.

In its sample, this clonotype was seen many times. The chain combines TRBV10-3 with TRBJ2-3, with TRBD2 matching 10 bases. CDR1 and CDR2 (germline): ENHRY, SYGVKD. The CDR3 contains 14 residues. V lost 5 bases, J lost 3 bases, and 2 bases stayed unmatched. CDR3 nucleotides: TGTGCCATCAGTTCTAGCGGGGGAACAGATACGCAGTATTTT. Encoded protein: CAISSSGGTDTQYF.

This clonotype was detected ten times or more. The CDR3 spells CASSAKIYSNQPQHF. The CDR3 bases are TGTGCCAGCAGCGCAAAGATATATAGCAATCAGCCCCAGCATTTT. The chain uses TRBV7-2 and TRBJ1-5; no reliable D call. With 5 bases removed from V and 0 bases from J, the gap between germline ends came to 11 bases. Germline CDR1 reads SGHTA; CDR2 reads FQGNSA. The CDR3 has 15 residues.

This clonotype was recorded at least ten times. This chain connects TRBV12-3 or TRBV12-4 to TRBJ1-4; tentatively, D is TRBD1 (5 bases). The CDR3 has 12 residues. The germline V and J ends were trimmed by 8 bases and 8 bases, with 12 bases remaining between them. CDR3 residues: CASCPGSEKLFF. The CDR3 DNA reads as TGTGCCAGCTGCCCAGGGTCCGAAAAACTGTTTTTT.

This clonotype was counted at least ten times. The chain links TRBV20-1 to TRBJ2-7; possibly TRBD2 for D (6 bases). Germline CDR1 and CDR2: DFQATT and SNEGSKA (reference sequence). The V end was cut by 3 bases, the J end by 7 bases, with 19 bases between. This CDR3 has 14 residues. Written as DNA, the CDR3 is TGCAGTGCTAGCAGCCGGGCCGCGGGGTGGGAGCAGTACTTC. Amino acids: CSASSRAAGWEQYF.

The table lists this clonotype with many counts. The genes are TRBV6-5 and TRBJ1-1, with D uncertain. Per germline, CDR1 MNHEY and CDR2 SVGAGI. V lost 2 bases to trimming and J lost 5 bases, with 12 bases between them. CDR3 length equals 14 residues. CDR3 loop: CASSYLDPGTEAFF. The CDR3 coding sequence is TGTGCCAGCAGTTACCTGGACCCGGGGACTGAAGCTTTCTTT.

This clonotype has at least ten counts. A much larger clone is a single base away; this may be a read error. The chain is built from TRBV5-1 and TRBJ2-1; D is uncertain. V gave up 4 bases and J gave up 5 bases, with 10 bases separating them. The CDR3 runs 13 residues. The germline V gene encodes CDR1 SGHRS and CDR2 YFSETQ. CDR3 sequence (DNA): TGCGCCAGCAGCCCTGATAAAAACAATGAGCAGTTCTTC. Amino acids: CASSPDKNNEQFF.

The sample holds many counts of this clonotype. The rearrangement links TRBV29-1 to TRBJ1-2; tentative D call: TRBD1 (6 bases). The CDR3 covers 14 residues. Germline CDR1 is SQVTM and CDR2 is ANQGSEA. V gave up 3 bases and J gave up 6 bases, with 17 bases separating them. The CDR3 protein is CSVENQAGVDGYTF. The CDR3 DNA is TGCAGCGTTGAGAATCAGGCAGGGGTCGATGGCTACACCTTC.

V is TRBV5-5 and J is TRBJ1-1; D remains unclear. This CDR3 is built from 14 residues. The germline CDR1 and CDR2 sequences are SGHKS and YYEKEE (reference sequence). Trimming took 3 bases from V and 5 from J, leaving 14 bases between them. The DNA for the CDR3 is TGTGCCAGCAGCTGGGCGGGAAAGTTAACTGAAGCTTTCTTT. Residues: CASSWAGKLTEAFF.

Many counts were recorded for this clonotype. The J gene is TRBJ2-5, the V gene TRBV4-1; 8 nucleotides align to TRBD2. V lost 3 bases and J lost 5; bases outside the gene matches: 11. Germline V gene sequence: CDR1 MGHRA, CDR2 YSYEKL. The CDR3 loop spans 16 amino acids. The CDR3 protein is CASSQGGGGYWETQYF. DNA of the CDR3: TGCGCCAGCAGCCAGGGGGGCGGGGGGTACTGGGAGACCCAGTACTTC.

This clonotype was seen at least ten times. The chain recombines TRBV7-9 with TRBJ1-2; perhaps TRBD1 as D (5 bases). CDR1 SEHNR and CDR2 FQNEAQ come from the germline V gene (reference sequence). The CDR3 loop spans 14 amino acids. Trimming stripped 1 base from V and 5 bases from J, with 11 bases between. CDR3 coding DNA: TGTGCCAGCAGCTTAGTGGACATTGGGTATGGCTACACCTTC. Protein: CASSLVDIGYGYTF.

This clonotype was observed many times. This chain connects TRBV18 to TRBJ1-5; D uncertain. Trimming cost V 3 bases and J 5 bases, with 11 bases left between them. Per the germline V gene, CDR1 is KGHSH and CDR2 is LQKENI. The CDR3 extends over 14 amino acids. The CDR3 DNA reads as TGTGCCAGCTCACCGGACGGCGATTATCAGCCCCAGCATTTT. Residues: CASSPDGDYQPQHF.

This clonotype was seen a few times. The chain recombines TRBV7-9 with TRBJ2-5; D gene uncertain. The V end was cut by 1 base, the J end by 1 base, with 4 bases between. The CDR3 covers 13 residues. The germline V gene encodes CDR1 SEHNR and CDR2 FQNEAQ (reference sequence). Here the CDR3 DNA reads TGTGCCAGCAGCTTAGGAATCCAAGAGACCCAGTACTTC. Protein product: CASSLGIQETQYF. The whole variable domain, remainder taken from reference TRBV7-9 and TRBJ2-5, is DTGVSQNPRHKITKRGQNVTFRCDPISEHNRLYWYRQTLGQGPEFLTYFQNEAQLEKSRLLSDRFSAERPKGSFSTLEIQRTEQGDSAMYLCASSLGIQETQYFGPGTRLLVL.

This clonotype was detected ten times or more. This chain links TRBV10-3 with TRBJ2-2; 7 bases are shared with TRBD1. The V gene's germline CDR1 is ENHRY and CDR2 SYGVKD. The CDR3 is 14 residues long. The J segment lost 5 bases and the V segment lost 8 bases, leaving 8 bases of the junction unmatched. The CDR3 loop is CAIAPRGMTGELFF. The CDR3 bases are TGTGCCATCGCTCCCAGGGGGATGACCGGGGAGCTGTTTTTT.